The 28 T cell receptor beta chains reported below all come from one sample, sequenced in a study of CD8 T cells in ankylosing spondylitis. One entry per CDR3 protein, called by TCRdb with MiXCR from the 5' RACE reads. The repertoire holds a few hundred thousand distinct CDR3 sequences, with 18% as singletons. Sequencing input: blood, either unsorted or a sorted T cell fraction (not recorded which). The source of these receptors is a male donor with ankylosing spondylitis or in good health (not recorded which).

CDR3 amino acids: CASSVGQGALQPQHF. DNA for the CDR3: TGTGCCAGCTCTGTAGGACAGGGGGCTCTTCAGCCCCAGCATTTT. The chain couples TRBV7-2 to TRBJ1-5; 11 nucleotides match TRBD1. The CDR3 is 15 amino acids. CDR1 and CDR2 from the germline V gene are SGHTA and FQGNSA. The V gene end was trimmed by 8 bases and the J gene end by 6 bases; junction bases not matched to a gene: 9.

The rearrangement uses TRBV6-1 and TRBJ1-4, with 11 bases identical to TRBD1. The CDR3 runs 19 residues. Per the germline V gene, CDR1 is MNHNS and CDR2 is SASEGT. The trim removed 6 bases at V and 6 bases at J, leaving 18 bases unmatched. The CDR3 protein is CASRGPGQGALFVYEKLFF. CDR3 nucleotide sequence: TGTGCCAGCAGGGGCCCAGGACAGGGGGCGCTTTTTGTGTATGAAAAACTGTTTTTT.

The chain is built from TRBV28 and TRBJ1-3; TRBD1 agrees at 7 bases. The germline CDR1 and CDR2 sequences are MDHEN and SYDVKM. The CDR3 is 14 amino acids. The trim removed 4 bases at V and 2 bases at J, leaving 2 bases unmatched. CDR3 region: CASSSGTAGNTIYF. The CDR3 coding sequence is TGTGCCAGCAGTTCCGGGACAGCTGGAAACACCATATATTTT.

This clonotype came up many times. The chain carries TRBV12-3 or TRBV12-4 and TRBJ2-1; D remains unclear. The CDR3 contains 14 residues. Trimming took 1 base from V and 1 from J, leaving 5 bases between them. The CDR3 DNA sequence: TGTGCCAGCAGTTTAGAGGGTTCCTACAATGAGCAGTTCTTC. Its protein is CASSLEGSYNEQFF.

This clonotype was counted ten times or more. V and J are TRBV29-1 and TRBJ2-1; D possibly corresponds to TRBD2 (6 bases). Germline V CDR1 and CDR2: SQVTM, ANQGSEA. The germline V and J ends were trimmed by 5 bases and 8 bases, with 16 bases remaining between them. The CDR3 is 13 residues long. Here the CDR3 reads CSVRERGIYEQFF. The CDR3 DNA follows: TGCAGCGTTCGGGAGAGAGGCATCTATGAGCAGTTCTTC.

This clonotype was found a few times. V and J are TRBV5-1 and TRBJ2-5, with 10 bases identical to TRBD2. Losses at the gene ends were 0 bases for V and 4 bases for J; bases not matched to a gene: 9. The V gene's germline CDR1 is SGHRS and CDR2 YFSETQ. The CDR3 sequence is 17 residues long. The CDR3 DNA sequence: TGCGCCAGCAGCTTGGTTTCTAGCGGGAGTCTTGGAGAGACCCAGTACTTC. Its translation is CASSLVSSGSLGETQYF. The entire variable domain, with the rest obtained from reference TRBV5-1 and TRBJ2-5, is as follows: KAGVTQTPRYLIKTRGQQVTLSCSPISGHRSVSWYQQTPGQGLQFLFEYFSETQRNKGNFPGRFSGRQFSNSRSEMNVSTLELGDSALYLCASSLVSSGSLGETQYFGPGTRLLVL.

This clonotype was seen a handful of times. The chain uses TRBV10-3 and TRBJ2-7; no reliable D call. Per the germline V gene, CDR1 is ENHRY and CDR2 is SYGVKD. V was cut by 3 bases and J by 5 bases, with 8 bases left in between. This CDR3 has 12 residues. The DNA of the CDR3 is TGTGCCATCAGTGAAAATTCGAACGAGCAGTACTTC. Its translation: CAISENSNEQYF.

In this sample, this clonotype turned up a few times. This chain uses TRBV18 with TRBJ2-3; no firm D call. The germline V gene has CDR1 KGHSH and CDR2 LQKENI. Trimming cost V 2 bases and J 4 bases, with 7 bases left between them. The CDR3 has 13 residues. CDR3 amino acids: CASSPRAADTQYF. For the CDR3, the DNA is TGTGCCAGCTCACCAAGGGCAGCAGATACGCAGTATTTT.

This clonotype has ten or more counts. The chain combines TRBV29-1 with TRBJ2-1; no reliable D call. Germline CDR1 SQVTM, CDR2 ANQGSEA. This CDR3 has 11 amino acids. Trimming pared 6 bases from V and 7 bases from J, leaving 10 bases between. Written as DNA, the CDR3 is TGCAGCGTCAGTAGTTGGAATGAGCAGTTCTTC. Its translation: CSVSSWNEQFF.

This clonotype showed up just a few times. The CDR3 protein is CASSAGTSGIYEQYF. The CDR3 region has the DNA TGTGCCAGCAGCGCCGGGACTAGCGGGATCTACGAGCAGTACTTC. V usage is TRBV9 and J usage is TRBJ2-7; 13 positions agree with TRBD2. This CDR3 contains 15 residues. V lost 3 bases, J lost 3 bases, and 3 bases stayed unmatched. Germline loops: CDR1 SGDLS, CDR2 YYNGEE.

This clonotype occurred a few times. The rearrangement joins TRBV6-5 to TRBJ2-7; possibly TRBD1 for D (5 bases). Looked up from germline, CDR1 is MNHEY and CDR2 is SVGAGI. The CDR3 loop spans 14 amino acids. The ends were cut back, 3 bases at V and 2 bases at J, with 11 bases in the middle. The CDR3: CASSYLDTPYEQYF. Written as DNA, the CDR3 is TGTGCCAGCAGTTATTTGGACACACCCTACGAGCAGTACTTC.

The CDR3 nucleotides read TGCGCCAGCAGCCAAGGATTAGCGGGAGGCTTGTACAATGAGCAGTTCTTC. Residues: CASSQGLAGGLYNEQFF. The chain uses TRBV4-3 and TRBJ2-1; 10 nucleotides line up with TRBD2. Germline CDR1 LGHNA, CDR2 YSLEER. Unmatched junction bases numbered 7, after V lost 1 base and J lost 4 bases. The CDR3 loop spans 17 amino acids.

This chain joins TRBV7-2 and TRBJ2-1; TRBD1 matches at 9 bases. The length of the CDR3 is 13 residues. J lost 7 bases, V lost 6 bases, and 4 bases had no gene match. Germline V CDR1 and CDR2: SGHTA, FQGNSA. CDR3: CASRGQGLNEQFF. The DNA for the CDR3 is TGTGCCAGCAGGGGACAGGGACTAAATGAGCAGTTCTTC. Variable domain in full (rest from reference TRBV7-2 and TRBJ2-1): GAGVSQSPSNKVTEKGKDVELRCDPISGHTALYWYRQSLGQGLEFLIYFQGNSAPDKSGLPSDRFSAERTGGSVSTLTIQRTQQEDSAVYLCASRGQGLNEQFFGPGTRLTVL.

The chain links TRBV27 to TRBJ2-1, with 8 bases fitting TRBD2. Germline V gene data show CDR1 as MNHEY and CDR2 as SMNVEV (reference sequence). J was trimmed by 0 bases and V by 6 bases; bases with no gene match: 1. The CDR3 consists of 14 residues. The CDR3 reads CASRGTSSYNEQFF. In DNA, the CDR3 is TGTGCCAGCAGGGGGACTAGCTCCTACAATGAGCAGTTCTTC.

This clonotype was counted only a few times. The chain carries TRBV4-1 and TRBJ2-7, with 9 bases lining up with TRBD1. The trim removed 4 bases at V and 0 bases at J, leaving 4 bases unmatched. The CDR3 runs to 15 residues. CDR1 is MGHRA and CDR2 is YSYEKL in the germline V gene. The CDR3: CASSLGTGFSYEQYF. CDR3 coding DNA: TGCGCCAGCAGCCTCGGGACAGGGTTCTCCTACGAGCAGTACTTC.

Only a few counts were recorded for this clonotype. The V call is TRBV27, the J call TRBJ2-7, with D possibly TRBD2 on 5 matching bases. The length of the CDR3 is 15 residues. Looked up from germline, CDR1 is MNHEY and CDR2 is SMNVEV (reference sequence). V was shortened by 0 bases and J by 0 bases, with 9 bases between the two germline ends. The CDR3 is CASSLSGGSSYEQYF. CDR3 DNA: TGTGCCAGCAGTTTATCTGGCGGGTCCTCCTACGAGCAGTACTTC.

In this sample, this clonotype turned up many times. The rearrangement uses TRBV11-2 and TRBJ2-1; D gene unclear. The length of the CDR3 is 11 residues. The V end lost 5 bases, the J end lost 9 bases, and 8 bases lay between the germline ends. From germline, CDR1 is SGHAT and CDR2 FQNNGV. Written as DNA, the CDR3 is TGTGCCAGCAGCGGGTCCGGTGAGCAGTTCTTC. This encodes CASSGSGEQFF.

This clonotype was detected a few times. The chain joins TRBV7-9 to TRBJ2-1; 7 nucleotides align to TRBD1. The CDR3 loop spans 16 amino acids. Germline CDR1 and CDR2: SEHNR and FQNEAQ (reference sequence). V shed 1 base, J shed 6 bases, and the junction held 9 bases outside the gene matches. DNA of the CDR3: TGTGCCAGCAGCTTAGGACAGGGTGAGGGGATCAATGAGCAGTTCTTC. It specifies CASSLGQGEGINEQFF.

This clonotype has ten or more counts. This rearrangement joins TRBV5-6 to TRBJ2-7; D may be TRBD1 or TRBD2 (5 bases each). The germline gives CDR1 SGHDT, CDR2 YYEEEE. This CDR3 spans 15 amino acids. Trimming pared 0 bases from V and 0 bases from J, leaving 10 bases between. CDR3 amino acids: CASSLAAGSSYEQYF. CDR3 sequence (DNA): TGTGCCAGCAGCTTGGCTGCAGGGAGCTCCTACGAGCAGTACTTC.

The chain joins TRBV10-3 to TRBJ2-3, with 7 nucleotides matching TRBD1. The trim removed 0 bases at V and 5 bases at J, leaving 11 bases unmatched. The CDR3 sequence is 17 residues long. Per the germline V gene, CDR1 is ENHRY and CDR2 is SYGVKD. The CDR3 region has the DNA TGTGCCATCAGTGAGTCTGGGGACATAACAGGGGAAGATACGCAGTATTTT. Its protein product is CAISESGDITGEDTQYF.

This chain's CDR3 is CAISEPASGSNEQFF. CDR3 coding DNA: TGTGCCATCAGTGAGCCGGCTAGCGGGAGCAATGAGCAGTTCTTC. The chain carries TRBV10-3 and TRBJ2-1; 10 nucleotides line up with TRBD2. CDR1 ENHRY and CDR2 SYGVKD come from the germline V gene. Trimming took 2 bases from V and 6 from J; bases not matched to a gene: 4. This CDR3 region has 15 residues.

The chain joins TRBV29-1 to TRBJ1-1, with TRBD1 as a possible D gene (6 bases). Germline-derived CDR1 and CDR2 are SQVTM and ANQGSEA. Deletions cut 6 bases from V and 10 bases from J, with 12 bases between. The CDR3 covers 10 residues. CDR3 DNA: TGCAGCGTCACAGGGCTGGGAGCTTTCTTT. Translating it yields CSVTGLGAFF.

This clonotype was counted ten times or more. J is TRBJ2-7 and V is TRBV9; TRBD2 aligns across 7 bases. The germline V gene encodes CDR1 SGDLS and CDR2 YYNGEE. The CDR3 is made up of 14 amino acids. V shed 4 bases, J shed 0 bases, and the junction held 4 bases outside the gene matches. In DNA form, the CDR3 reads TGTGCCAGCAGCCCTAGCGGTAACTCCTACGAGCAGTACTTC. Translation: CASSPSGNSYEQYF.

This clonotype was seen a handful of times. This sequence joins TRBV4-1 and TRBJ1-4; no definite D call. Per germline, CDR1 MGHRA and CDR2 YSYEKL. This CDR3 is built from 13 residues. The germline V and J ends were trimmed by 1 base and 2 bases, with 2 bases remaining between them. CDR3: CASSQVTNEKLFF. The CDR3 DNA is TGCGCCAGCAGCCAAGTTACTAATGAAAAACTGTTTTTT.

This chain joins TRBV29-1 and TRBJ1-1; 8 bases agree with TRBD1. J lost 5 bases, V lost 4 bases, and 6 bases had no gene match. The CDR3 extends over 13 amino acids. CDR1 and CDR2 (germline): SQVTM, ANQGSEA. As DNA, the CDR3 is TGCAGCGTTGTGGCAGGGGGCAGGACTGAAGCTTTCTTT. Amino acid sequence: CSVVAGGRTEAFF.

This chain connects TRBV7-8 to TRBJ2-7; 13 bases line up with TRBD2. The germline CDR1 and CDR2 sequences are SGHVS and FQNEAQ. V lost 5 bases and J lost 3; bases outside the gene matches: 16. The CDR3 has 19 amino acids. CDR3 DNA: TGTGCCAGCAGCCCACCCGTGGGGGGGACTAGCGGGAAAAGCTACGAGCAGTACTTC. It is translated as CASSPPVGGTSGKSYEQYF.

Points on this clonotype: A much larger clone lies a single base off, so this may be a read error. V and J are TRBV6-2 or TRBV6-3 and TRBJ1-1; unclear D gene. This CDR3 has 16 amino acids. The V and J ends lost 4 bases and 1 base respectively, with 16 bases between them. Germline CDR1 is MNHEY and CDR2 is SVGEGT. The CDR3 DNA follows: TGTGCCAGCAGTTCCTCTACGGAAACAGAGAACACTGAAGCTTTCTTT. Its protein product is CASSSSTETENTEAFF.

This clonotype was found a few times. This chain connects TRBV6-1 to TRBJ2-7; D not resolved. The V gene's germline CDR1 is MNHNS and CDR2 SASEGT. CDR3 length: 14 amino acids. V lost 5 bases, J lost 3 bases, and 14 bases lay in between. The CDR3 sequence: CASSPPPGGYEQYF. CDR3 nucleotide sequence: TGTGCCAGCAGTCCACCTCCGGGTGGCTACGAGCAGTACTTC.